These T cell receptor beta chains were read from a single sample in a study of beta chain features in type 1 diabetes. Repertoires were generated with immunoSEQ multiplex PCR, while TCRdb's copy carries only in-frame clones and drops some. This table has 310,000 or so clones, roughly 11% appearing once. Source material: naive CD4+ T cells from blood. These receptors were collected from a woman younger than 45 in good health. Both conserved end residues are part of each CDR3. The D gene is left open where the match is weak. Rows give clone size only sometimes, using once, few, many, or a class for an expanded clone.

clone_size	v_call	d_call	j_call	cdr3_aa	cdr3_nt
few	TRBV7-2	TRBD2	TRBJ2-7	CASSLGGLGLDEQYF	TGTGCCAGCAGCTTAGGGGGACTAGGTCTTGACGAGCAGTACTTC
few	TRBV19	TRBD1	TRBJ2-7	CASSNGQGYEQYF	TGTGCCAGTAGCAACGGACAGGGTTACGAGCAGTACTTC
-	TRBV7-2	TRBD2	TRBJ2-5	CASSLEALAGGVETQYF	TGTGCCAGCAGCTTAGAGGCTCTAGCGGGAGGGGTGGAGACCCAGTACTTC
few	TRBV23-1	-	TRBJ1-5	CASSHRGFSNQPQHF	TGCGCCAGCAGTCATAGGGGGTTCAGCAATCAGCCCCAGCATTTT
-	TRBV6-5	-	TRBJ1-5	CASTSTGKAQHF	TGTGCCAGCACCTCTACGGGGAAAGCCCAGCATTTT
-	TRBV28	-	TRBJ2-1	CASEEPSSYNEQFF	TGTGCCAGCGAGGAACCGAGCTCCTACAATGAGCAGTTCTTC
-	TRBV7-3	TRBD2	TRBJ2-7	CASSPVGGTASGRPSSYEQYF	TGTGCCAGCAGCCCGGTGGGGGGTACAGCTAGCGGGAGGCCCTCCTCCTACGAGCAGTACTTC
few	TRBV5-6	-	TRBJ1-1	CASSLVQGNSEAFF	TGTGCCAGCAGCTTGGTCCAGGGTAATAGTGAAGCTTTCTTT
-	TRBV28	-	TRBJ2-3	CASSLRYGGSDTQYF	TGTGCCAGCAGTTTACGTTATGGGGGGTCAGATACGCAGTATTTT
few	TRBV7-9	TRBD1	TRBJ1-4	CASSFWTGMDEKLFF	TGTGCCAGCAGCTTTTGGACAGGGATGGATGAAAAACTGTTTTTT
-	TRBV6-5	-	TRBJ1-3	CASSQGLSGNTIYF	TGTGCCAGCAGTCAGGGGCTCTCTGGAAACACCATATATTTT
-	TRBV30	TRBD2	TRBJ2-7	CASASTSHSYEQYF	TGTGCCTCGGCGTCGACTAGCCACTCCTACGAGCAGTACTTC
-	TRBV18	TRBD1	TRBJ2-6	CASSPTTGLGSGANVLTF	TGTGCCAGCTCACCAACGACAGGGTTAGGATCTGGGGCCAACGTCCTGACTTTC
few	TRBV12-2	-	TRBJ2-5	CASRPQTEQETQYF	TGTGCAAGTCGTCCCCAGACAGAACAAGAGACCCAGTACTTC
-	TRBV9	-	TRBJ2-1	CASSYVVGSSYNEQFF	TGTGCCAGCAGTTACGTTGTGGGGAGCTCCTACAATGAGCAGTTCTTC
few	TRBV13	-	TRBJ2-7	CASRRLELHNEQYF	TGTGCCAGCAGGCGACTAGAGCTTCACAACGAGCAGTACTTC
-	TRBV19	-	TRBJ1-5	CASSTGGRRGHSNQPQHF	TGTGCCAGTAGTACCGGGGGGCGAAGGGGCCATAGCAATCAGCCCCAGCATTTT
-	TRBV28	TRBD1	TRBJ1-2	CASSSSDRANYGYTF	TGTGCCAGCAGTTCGTCGGACAGGGCAAACTATGGCTACACCTTC
-	TRBV5-1	TRBD2	TRBJ2-3	CASSSGGTDTQYF	TGCGCCAGCAGCAGCGGGGGCACAGATACGCAGTATTTT
few	TRBV27	TRBD2	TRBJ2-3	CASSLCKISGVCTDTQYF	TGTGCCAGCAGTTTATGCAAAATTAGCGGGGTGTGCACAGATACGCAGTATTTT
-	TRBV7-2	TRBD1	TRBJ2-5	CASSEQGQETQYF	TGTGCCAGCAGCGAACAGGGGCAAGAGACCCAGTACTTC
-	TRBV6-5	TRBD1	TRBJ2-5	CASRQGAGETQYF	TGTGCCAGCAGACAGGGGGCAGGGGAGACCCAGTACTTC
-	TRBV28	TRBD1	TRBJ1-4	CASRRTGGEKLFF	TGTGCCAGCAGAAGGACAGGAGGGGAAAAACTGTTTTTT
-	TRBV7-3	-	TRBJ2-1	CASSLGLYNEQFF	TGTGCCAGCAGCTTAGGACTATACAATGAGCAGTTCTTC
-	TRBV5-4	TRBD2	TRBJ2-5	CASSQAPGRVQETQYF	TGTGCCAGCAGCCAAGCGCCCGGGAGGGTCCAAGAGACCCAGTACTTC
-	TRBV7-9	TRBD2	TRBJ2-1	CASSPVGDLAGTNEQFF	TGTGCCAGCAGCCCGGTGGGGGACCTAGCGGGAACCAATGAGCAGTTCTTC
-	TRBV4-3	TRBD2	TRBJ2-5	CASSPGRGRGFGGSMETQYF	TGCGCCAGCAGCCCAGGGAGAGGCCGTGGTTTCGGCGGGAGTATGGAGACCCAGTACTTC
-	TRBV18	-	TRBJ2-3	CASSLREIDTQYF	TGTGCCAGCTCACTACGGGAGATAGATACGCAGTATTTT
few	TRBV5-4	-	TRBJ2-5	CASSLPSGRGETQYF	TGTGCCAGCAGCTTACCCTCTGGAAGGGGGGAGACCCAGTACTTC
few	TRBV2	TRBD1	TRBJ1-1	CASRGQTNTEAFF	TGTGCCAGCAGGGGACAGACGAACACTGAAGCTTTCTTT
-	TRBV14	TRBD1	TRBJ1-1	CASSQTRTGDAFF	TGTGCCAGCAGCCAAACTCGGACAGGGGACGCTTTCTTT
-	TRBV7-9	-	TRBJ1-1	CASSFDPGTEAFF	TGTGCCAGCAGCTTCGATCCGGGAACTGAAGCTTTCTTT
few	TRBV28	TRBD1	TRBJ2-3	CASSVVQGDTDTQYF	TGTGCCAGCAGTGTAGTACAGGGGGACACAGATACGCAGTATTTT
once	TRBV4-1	TRBD1	TRBJ2-2	CASSQEPRRDRGIQRAGELFF	TGCGCCAGCAGCCAAGAACCTAGGAGAGACAGGGGGATCCAGAGGGCCGGGGAGCTGTTTTTT
few	TRBV9	-	TRBJ2-3	CASSVLGGIGTDTQYF	TGTGCCAGCAGCGTTTTGGGCGGGATAGGGACAGATACGCAGTATTTT
-	TRBV7-6	TRBD2	TRBJ2-3	CASSLAPAGGTDTQYF	TGTGCCAGCAGCTTAGCCCCCGCGGGAGGCACAGATACGCAGTATTTT
-	TRBV6-6	TRBD2	TRBJ2-3	CARTLLRTSRADTQYF	TGTGCCAGAACCCTACTCCGGACTAGCCGGGCAGATACGCAGTATTTT
few	TRBV15	TRBD2	TRBJ2-7	CATGQLAGPWEQYF	TGTGCCACTGGGCAACTAGCGGGACCGTGGGAGCAGTACTTC
few	TRBV30	TRBD2	TRBJ2-7	CAWTLGASGFYEQYF	TGTGCCTGGACCCTCGGAGCTAGCGGGTTTTACGAGCAGTACTTC
-	TRBV15	TRBD1	TRBJ2-5	CATSSLKTGKETQYF	TGTGCCACCAGCAGTCTCAAGACAGGGAAGGAGACCCAGTACTTC
few	TRBV9	TRBD1	TRBJ2-1	CASSVVGTGGWDEQFF	TGTGCCAGCAGCGTAGTTGGGACAGGGGGCTGGGATGAGCAGTTCTTC
few	TRBV10-3	-	TRBJ2-2	CAIRPTGDSSTGELFF	TGTGCCATCAGGCCTACAGGCGATTCCTCAACCGGGGAGCTGTTTTTT
-	TRBV5-4	TRBD2	TRBJ2-3	CASSLFLAGGTSTDTQYF	TGTGCCAGCAGCTTGTTTTTAGCGGGAGGGACTAGCACAGATACGCAGTATTTT
few	TRBV2	-	TRBJ2-2	CARQDYTGELFF	TGTGCCAGACAGGATTACACCGGGGAGCTGTTTTTT
-	TRBV5-6	TRBD2	TRBJ2-5	CASSFDTIAGEAKTQYF	TGTGCCAGCAGCTTCGATACAATAGCGGGAGAGGCTAAGACCCAGTACTTC
-	TRBV5-1	-	TRBJ2-3	CASSLGAKTSTDTQYF	TGCGCCAGCAGCTTGGGGGCAAAAACTAGCACAGATACGCAGTATTTT
few	TRBV28	TRBD1	TRBJ1-1	CASRQSGSGGEAFF	TGTGCCAGCAGGCAGTCCGGCTCAGGGGGAGAAGCTTTCTTT
-	TRBV5-6	TRBD1	TRBJ2-5	CASSPGQYQETQYF	TGTGCCAGCAGCCCGGGACAGTACCAAGAGACCCAGTACTTC
-	TRBV28	-	TRBJ2-1	CASLTVSNEQFF	TGTGCCAGCCTGACAGTCAGTAATGAGCAGTTCTTC
-	TRBV28	-	TRBJ1-4	CASSPRPSNEKLFF	TGTGCCAGCAGCCCCAGGCCAAGTAATGAAAAACTGTTTTTT
few	TRBV4-3	-	TRBJ2-1	CASSQGGGTTYNEQFF	TGCGCCAGCAGCCAAGGTGGCGGAACGACCTACAATGAGCAGTTCTTC
many	TRBV30	-	TRBJ2-1	CAWSASVGEQFF	TGTGCCTGGAGTGCATCGGTCGGGGAGCAGTTCTTC
few	TRBV7-2	-	TRBJ2-7	CASSLGQGDSYEQYF	TGTGCCAGCAGCTTAGGGCAGGGCGACTCCTACGAGCAGTACTTC
-	TRBV4-2	TRBD1	TRBJ2-7	CASSQGGTGNYYEQYF	TGTGCCAGCAGCCAAGGGGGGACAGGGAATTATTACGAGCAGTACTTC
-	TRBV7-2	TRBD2	TRBJ2-1	CASSLGLAGKQFF	TGTGCCAGCAGCTTAGGTTTAGCGGGGAAGCAGTTCTTC